This T cell receptor (beta chain) was profiled in a study of T-cell memory formation after mild COVID-19. Looking at the study overall: Most TCR clusters belonged to a single donor. Whole-study findings and limits: Mostly located in CM and EM were contracting CD4+ clones, with contracting CD8+ clones located in EMRA. Researchers could not confirm that second-wave clones peaking on day 37 targeted SARS-CoV-2.

Concerning this clonotype itself: What it binds is unknown.

Germline lookup yields CDR1 LGHNA and CDR2 YNFKEQ. V was pared by 1 base and J by 4 bases, with 3 bases of the junction left unmatched. This CDR3 spans 16 amino acids. cDNA libraries for TCR alpha and TCR beta, carrying sample barcodes and UMIs, came from 5'RACE with constant-segment primers. TCRdb fed the 5' RACE reads into MiXCR, producing one record per CDR3 protein. The table lists approximately 260,000 distinct CDR3 sequences, under 20% of them singletons. The V and J genes are TRBV4-2 and TRBJ2-1, with 11 positions matching TRBD2. The sample taken for sequencing was PBMCs or a T cell subset sorted from them (not recorded which). This clonotype was obtained from a man between 18 and 29 years old who had mild COVID-19 (a few samples of this study predate the infection). Cell type and time point are not known. The CDR3 DNA reads as TGTGCCAGCAGCCAAGCCACTAGCGGGGGTTACAATGAGCAGTTCTTC. This codes for CASSQATSGGYNEQFF.